The source of this T cell receptor beta chain is a study of cytomegalovirus exposure and HLA in healthy donors (dated by TCRdb to about 2017). At the level of the whole study: The 500 to 800 repertoires of the first cohort and the 120 or so validation repertoires were produced on the same platform, according to a later analysis. The study combined high-throughput TCR immunosequencing, statistical association of individual TCRs with disease status, and machine learning to predict cytomegalovirus infection status. The aim of the study was to test whether cataloging public T cell receptors could identify signatures of past pathogen exposure. Along with the approximately 700-subject first cohort, a separate validation cohort of some 130 different subjects was used. The research as a whole found: In the study, about 150 TCR beta chains were listed as associated with cytomegalovirus. Three of the identified cytomegalovirus-associated TCR beta chains were confirmed in vitro to be specific for cytomegalovirus antigens. Most TCR sequences were observed very rarely across donors, whereas some public TCRs were present in many individuals. All 120 or so repertoires were used to score co-occurrence in the validation cohort in a later analysis, because that analysis had no HLA typing for the cohort. The classifier was reported to diagnose cytomegalovirus status with high specificity and sensitivity in both the original cohort and the validation cohort. Of the cluster scores, about 94% were above 0 in a later analysis, which found that TCRs clustered in the first cohort also tended to co-occur in the 120 validation repertoires. It was suggested by the authors that the approach could potentially be generalized to other disease states and immunological phenotypes.

Spanning cysteine to phenylalanine, the CDR3 consists of 15 amino acids. Only CDR3 DNA remains: 45 bases, in frame from the first base. V is pared back by 4 bases and J by 7 bases, with 19 bases lying between the germline termini. The germline V gene sets CDR1 to SGHTA and CDR2 to FQGNSA. About this clone itself: Its antigen specificity is not known. There are no base qualities to consult, and no much larger clone falls within one base.

Library prep was done by the immunoSEQ multiplex PCR assay. As for how the authors treated the data: A statistical classification framework was developed to diagnose cytomegalovirus status using the catalog of TCR beta chain sequences. Drawn from immuneACCESS, this table holds only the in-frame rearrangements with V and J called that TCRdb kept. Clones are partly lost; checked studies trace under half to an unresolved V gene and leave the rest unexplained. That table supplies the V and J calls and clone size; D and trimming were determined from the DNA. Present in this sample are around 60,000 clones, 90% to 96% of which were seen just once. The biggest ten clones account for 1.2% of the sample. Donors formed part of the validation cohort, which comprised about 120 subjects and was distinct from the first cohort of fewer than 750 subjects.

This TCR was sampled from a woman younger than 30 in good health and CMV-seronegative. The V and J genes are TRBV7-2 and TRBJ1-1, with TRBD1 as a weak D call on 5 bases. Specimen: PBMCs. CDR3 reads: CASSSIGTLGGEAFF. The nucleotide sequence is given as TGTGCCAGCAGCTCAATCGGGACGCTGGGGGGTGAAGCTTTCTTT.